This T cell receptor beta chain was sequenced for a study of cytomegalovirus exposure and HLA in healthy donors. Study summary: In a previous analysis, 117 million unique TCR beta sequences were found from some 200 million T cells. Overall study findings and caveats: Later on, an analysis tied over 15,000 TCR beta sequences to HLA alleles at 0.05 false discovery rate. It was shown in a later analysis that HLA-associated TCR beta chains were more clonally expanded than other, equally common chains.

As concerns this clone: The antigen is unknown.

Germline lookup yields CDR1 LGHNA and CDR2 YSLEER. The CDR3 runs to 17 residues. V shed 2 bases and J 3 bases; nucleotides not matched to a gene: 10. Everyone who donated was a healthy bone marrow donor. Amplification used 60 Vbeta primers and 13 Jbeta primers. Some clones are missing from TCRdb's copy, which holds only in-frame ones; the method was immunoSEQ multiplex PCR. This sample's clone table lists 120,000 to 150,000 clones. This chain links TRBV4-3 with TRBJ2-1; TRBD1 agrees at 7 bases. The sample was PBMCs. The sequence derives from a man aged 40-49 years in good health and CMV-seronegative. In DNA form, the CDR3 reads TGCGCCAGCAGCCAACCTCTCACCGGGACAGACTACAATGAGCAGTTCTTC. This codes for CASSQPLTGTDYNEQFF.